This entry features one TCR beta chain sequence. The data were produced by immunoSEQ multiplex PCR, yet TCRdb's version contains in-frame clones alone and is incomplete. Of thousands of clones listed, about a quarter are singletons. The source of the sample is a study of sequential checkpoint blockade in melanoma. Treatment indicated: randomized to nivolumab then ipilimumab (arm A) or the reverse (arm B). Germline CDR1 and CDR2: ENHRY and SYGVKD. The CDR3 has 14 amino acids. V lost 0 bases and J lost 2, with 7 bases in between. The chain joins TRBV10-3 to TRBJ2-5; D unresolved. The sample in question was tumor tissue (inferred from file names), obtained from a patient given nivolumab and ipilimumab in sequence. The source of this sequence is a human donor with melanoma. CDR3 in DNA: TGTGCCATCAGTGAGTCGGCGGATCAAGAGACCCAGTACTTC. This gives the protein CAISESADQETQYF.